These 29 T cell receptor beta chains share one sample of origin, sequenced in a study of T cell responses to AZD1222 COVID-19 vaccine. Some clones are missing from TCRdb's copy, which holds only in-frame ones; the method was immunoSEQ multiplex PCR. The sample consists of about 120,000 clones, around 87% of them appearing once. The starting material was peripheral blood, obtained on day 0 of AZD1222 vaccination. The receptors were sampled from an adult in good health.

This clone was seen once. V usage is TRBV7-6 and J usage is TRBJ2-3; 12 positions agree with TRBD2. V was pared by 3 bases and J by 5 bases, with 9 bases of the junction left unmatched. Per the germline V gene, CDR1 is SGHVS and CDR2 is FNYEAQ. CDR3 length equals 17 residues. The CDR3: CASSFRTSGVVGDTQYF. CDR3 sequence (DNA): TGTGCCAGCAGCTTCAGGACTAGCGGGGTGGTTGGAGATACGCAGTATTTT.

V and J are TRBV28 and TRBJ1-2; 7 bases are shared with TRBD1. There are 14 residues in the CDR3. J was trimmed by 4 bases and V by 6 bases; bases with no gene match: 8. CDR1 and CDR2 from the germline V gene are MDHEN and SYDVKM. The chain's CDR3 is CASRTPGQIYGYTF. The CDR3 DNA reads as TGTGCCAGCAGGACACCGGGACAGATCTATGGCTACACCTTC.

The V and J genes are TRBV18 and TRBJ1-1; D may be TRBD1 (5 bases). The V end lost 1 base, the J end lost 4 bases, and 16 bases lay between the germline ends. The CDR3 is 16 amino acids. Looked up from germline, CDR1 is KGHSH and CDR2 is LQKENI. The CDR3 protein is CASSPLAGQGGTEAFF. As DNA, the CDR3 is TGTGCCAGCTCACCACTGGCAGGCCAGGGTGGCACTGAAGCTTTCTTT.

This chain connects TRBV16 to TRBJ1-1; 7 bases map to TRBD1. J was trimmed by 1 base and V by 4 bases; bases with no gene match: 3. In germline, CDR1 is KGHSY, CDR2 FQNENV. The CDR3 length is 14 residues. The CDR3 here is CASSRRTGNTEAFF. The CDR3 nucleotides read TGTGCCAGCAGCCGGCGGACAGGGAACACTGAAGCTTTCTTT.

The chain employs TRBV19 and TRBJ2-5, with TRBD1 matching over 7 bases. The CDR3 runs to 14 residues. Germline trimming cut 1 base from V and 6 bases from J; bases unmatched to any gene: 5. Germline assignment: CDR1 LNHDA and CDR2 SQIVND (reference sequence). CDR3 residues: CASSIGQGLKTQYF. The CDR3, as DNA: TGTGCCAGTAGTATAGGACAGGGTTTGAAGACCCAGTACTTC.

The rearrangement joins TRBV6-1 to TRBJ1-5, with D possibly being TRBD1 (5 bases). The V end was cut by 1 base, the J end by 6 bases, with 10 bases between. The CDR3 has 14 amino acids. The germline V gene has CDR1 MNHNS and CDR2 SASEGT. This CDR3 is CASSEGQGPQPQHF. The DNA for the CDR3 is TGTGCCAGCAGTGAAGGGCAGGGCCCTCAGCCCCAGCATTTT.

The chain has TRBV19 and TRBJ2-4; the D is unclear. The CDR3 loop spans 15 amino acids. With 1 base removed from V and 5 bases from J, the gap between germline ends came to 12 bases. Germline loops: CDR1 LNHDA, CDR2 SQIVND (reference sequence). The DNA for the CDR3 is TGTGCCAGTAGTATAGTCCGGAAATTGGAAAACATTCAGTACTTC. Translated: CASSIVRKLENIQYF.

This sequence joins TRBV12-5 and TRBJ2-1; D is ambiguous. The V gene lost 5 bases and the J gene lost 4 bases, with 15 bases spanning the gap. Per germline, CDR1 LGHNT and CDR2 FRNRAP. The CDR3 consists of 15 residues. Written as DNA, the CDR3 is TGTGCTAGTGGTCCCCCGGAAAGACTTTACAATGAGCAGTTCTTC. This sequence encodes CASGPPERLYNEQFF.

The rearrangement links TRBV5-1 to TRBJ1-5; D remains ambiguous. Germline CDR1 and CDR2: SGHRS and YFSETQ. The V end was cut by 0 bases, the J end by 2 bases, with 9 bases between. The length of the CDR3 is 15 residues. This CDR3 is CASSLGGVGNQPQHF. CDR3 coding DNA: TGCGCCAGCAGCTTGGGTGGGGTCGGCAATCAGCCCCAGCATTTT.

The V gene is TRBV6-1, the J gene TRBJ1-4, with D possibly being TRBD1 (6 bases). The germline gives CDR1 MNHNS, CDR2 SASEGT. The ends were cut back, 6 bases at V and 5 bases at J, with 16 bases in the middle. The CDR3 is 15 amino acids. The CDR3 sequence is CASRPLGHKNEKLFF. Here the CDR3 DNA reads TGTGCCAGCAGACCTCTGGGACACAAAAATGAAAAACTGTTTTTT.

V usage is TRBV6-5 and J usage is TRBJ2-3, with 11 bases fitting TRBD2. After removal of 4 bases from V and 3 bases from J, the junction contained 3 bases not matched to a gene. The CDR3 is made up of 15 amino acids. The germline V gene encodes CDR1 MNHEY and CDR2 SVGAGI. The CDR3 region is CASSLAGGRTDTQYF. CDR3 nucleotide sequence: TGTGCCAGCAGTTTAGCGGGGGGGCGGACAGATACGCAGTATTTT.

V and J are TRBV4-1 and TRBJ1-5; TRBD1 might be the D (6 bases). CDR3 size: 17 residues. Germline V lookup: CDR1 MGHRA, CDR2 YSYEKL. With 2 bases removed from V and 6 bases from J, the gap between germline ends came to 20 bases. In nucleotides, the CDR3 is TGCGCCAGCAGCCAAAACCGCTTAACTACAGGGCGTCAGCCCCAGCATTTT. The encoded protein is CASSQNRLTTGRQPQHF.

The chain combines TRBV7-7 with TRBJ2-5; TRBD1 aligns across 8 bases. This CDR3 is 16 amino acids long. The germline V gene has CDR1 SSHAT and CDR2 FNYEAQ (reference sequence). The junction had 9 bases not matched to a gene; V was cut back by 5 bases and J by 1 base. The CDR3 sequence is CASSQGGTGCQETQYF. The CDR3 DNA is TGTGCCAGCAGCCAAGGGGGGACAGGATGCCAAGAGACCCAGTACTTC.

The J gene is TRBJ2-3, the V gene TRBV3-1 (or the pseudogene TRBV3-2), with 11 bases lining up with TRBD2. CDR1 is LGHDT, CDR2 YNNKEL, per germline (reference sequence). This CDR3 is built from 16 residues. V lost 4 bases to trimming and J lost 4 bases; unmatched junction nucleotides: 7. The DNA for the CDR3 is TGTGCCAGCAGCCCATCTCTAGCGGGGGGTGCAGATACGCAGTATTTT. Amino acid sequence: CASSPSLAGGADTQYF.

The chain uses TRBV5-1 and TRBJ2-5, with D perhaps TRBD1 (7 bases). Germline-derived CDR1 and CDR2 are SGHRS and YFSETQ. Trimming removed 4 bases at V and 5 bases at J, with 21 bases between. CDR3 size: 16 residues. The CDR3 nucleotides read TGCGCCAGCAGCCCAGCGGGCAGGGGGGCCGGGGAGACCCAGTACTTC. Translated, it gives CASSPAGRGAGETQYF. The complete variable domain, with remaining parts taken from reference TRBV5-1 and TRBJ2-5, reads KAGVTQTPRYLIKTRGQQVTLSCSPISGHRSVSWYQQTPGQGLQFLFEYFSETQRNKGNFPGRFSGRQFSNSRSEMNVSTLELGDSALYLCASSPAGRGAGETQYFGPGTRLLVL.

CDR3 protein: CASSTFLAGNTEAFF. The CDR3 DNA follows: TGTGCCAGTAGTACCTTCCTAGCGGGGAACACTGAAGCTTTCTTT. This chain joins TRBV19 and TRBJ1-1; D ambiguous. The CDR3 is 15 residues long. V was cut by 4 bases and J by 1 base, with 13 bases left in between. Germline V CDR1 and CDR2: LNHDA, SQIVND (reference sequence).

J is TRBJ2-6 and V is TRBV5-1; D is perhaps TRBD2 (6 bases). Germline-derived CDR1 and CDR2 are SGHRS and YFSETQ. The CDR3 consists of 16 residues. Trimming stripped 5 bases from V and 0 bases from J, with 12 bases between. CDR3 bases: TGCGCCAGCAGTAGGGAGGTTGCCTCTGGGGCCAACGTCCTGACTTTC. Its protein product is CASSREVASGANVLTF.

The V call is TRBV5-4, the J call TRBJ2-2, with TRBD2 matching over 9 bases. V lost 4 bases, J lost 5 bases, and 6 bases stayed unmatched. The CDR3 totals 15 residues. Germline CDR1 SGHNT, CDR2 YYREEE (reference sequence). The CDR3 DNA sequence: TGTGCCAGCAGCCCGGGACTAGCTGGGACCGGGGAGCTGTTTTTT. Translating it yields CASSPGLAGTGELFF. Based on the CDR3 plus reference TRBV5-4 and TRBJ2-2, the full variable domain is ETGVTQSPTHLIKTRGQQVTLRCSSQSGHNTVSWYQQALGQGPQFIFQYYREEENGRGNFPPRFSGLQFPNYSSELNVNALELDDSALYLCASSPGLAGTGELFFGEGSRLTVL.

The chain couples TRBV11-2 to TRBJ1-1, with D maybe TRBD1 (6 bases). In germline, CDR1 is SGHAT, CDR2 FQNNGV. Deletions cut 1 base from V and 0 bases from J, with 9 bases between. The CDR3 has 15 amino acids. The CDR3 loop reads CASSLVGALNTEAFF. For the CDR3, the DNA is TGTGCCAGCAGCTTAGTGGGGGCCCTGAACACTGAAGCTTTCTTT. Complete variable domain (other parts from reference TRBV11-2 and TRBJ1-1): EAGVAQSPRYKIIEKRQSVAFWCNPISGHATLYWYQQILGQGPKLLIQFQNNGVVDDSQLPKDRFSAERLKGVDSTLKIQPAKLEDSAVYLCASSLVGALNTEAFFGQGTRLTVV.

The chain couples TRBV19 to TRBJ1-2; TRBD1 matches 9 bases. Germline V gene data show CDR1 as LNHDA and CDR2 as SQIVND (reference sequence). CDR3 length: 15 amino acids. V trimming: 5 bases; J trimming: 0 bases; junction bases outside the gene matches: 4. CDR3 in DNA: TGTGCCAGTAGTCTGGGACAGGGCGCTAACTATGGCTACACCTTC. Its translation: CASSLGQGANYGYTF.

This clone was recorded once. J is TRBJ1-3 and V is TRBV12-3 or TRBV12-4; D is uncertain. Between the trimmed V and J ends, which lost 5 bases and 6 bases, there was a span of 11 bases. The CDR3 has 13 amino acids. The CDR3 nucleotides are TGTGCCAGCAGTCCTAGGGAGAAAAACACCATATATTTT. This gives the protein CASSPREKNTIYF.

The rearrangement links TRBV4-2 to TRBJ1-3, with D hard to call. This CDR3 comprises 17 residues. Between the trimmed V and J ends, which lost 0 bases and 0 bases, there was a span of 12 bases. In germline, CDR1 is LGHNA, CDR2 YNFKEQ. CDR3 bases: TGTGCCAGCAGCCAAGAAAGTGGGAGGATCTCTGGAAACACCATATATTTT. It encodes CASSQESGRISGNTIYF.

CDR3: CASSLSGDNEQFF. For the CDR3, the DNA is TGCGCCAGCAGCTTGTCCGGTGACAATGAGCAGTTCTTC. The chain recombines TRBV5-1 with TRBJ2-1; D unclear. The V end lost 1 base, the J end lost 5 bases, and 7 bases lay between the germline ends. The CDR3 has 13 amino acids. Germline loops: CDR1 SGHRS, CDR2 YFSETQ.

This chain links TRBV7-8 with TRBJ2-2; 13 positions match TRBD2. From germline, CDR1 is SGHVS and CDR2 FQNEAQ. V was clipped by 5 bases and J by 1 base; unmatched bases: 16. This CDR3 is 21 amino acids long. The CDR3 spells CASSPRATSGGPNLNTGELFF. The CDR3 DNA follows: TGTGCCAGCAGCCCTAGAGCGACTAGCGGGGGGCCTAACTTGAACACCGGGGAGCTGTTTTTT.

This chain joins TRBV5-1 and TRBJ1-4, with 8 positions matching TRBD1. V lost 2 bases and J lost 5; bases outside the gene matches: 2. CDR3 size: 14 residues. Looked up from germline, CDR1 is SGHRS and CDR2 is YFSETQ. The CDR3 nucleotides are TGCGCCAGCAGCTTCCAGGGGGCAAATGAAAAACTGTTTTTT. This codes for CASSFQGANEKLFF.

This chain connects TRBV7-9 to TRBJ1-2; 9 bases map to TRBD1. J lost 8 bases, V lost 3 bases, and 10 bases had no gene match. There are 15 residues in the CDR3. The germline gives CDR1 SEHNR, CDR2 FQNEAQ (reference sequence). The DNA of the CDR3 is TGTGCCAGCAGCTTGGGGACAGGGCCGAGGGAGGGCTACACCTTC. Protein: CASSLGTGPREGYTF.

This clone was found a few times. This chain uses TRBV19 with TRBJ1-3; no clear D gene. CDR3 length: 16 amino acids. Germline V CDR1 and CDR2: LNHDA, SQIVND (reference sequence). Trimming removed 2 bases from V and 2 bases from J, with 13 bases in between. CDR3 amino acids: CASSIRGDGAGNTIYF. CDR3 sequence (DNA): TGTGCCAGTAGTATAAGAGGCGACGGAGCTGGAAACACCATATATTTT.

This chain links TRBV19 with TRBJ1-1; D is unclear. The CDR3 runs 15 residues. CDR1 is LNHDA and CDR2 is SQIVND in the germline V gene (reference sequence). The V gene lost 0 bases and the J gene lost 1 base, with 9 bases spanning the gap. The CDR3 is CASSIDEAANTEAFF. The CDR3 DNA is TGTGCCAGTAGTATAGATGAGGCAGCGAACACTGAAGCTTTCTTT.

The V call is TRBV6-5, the J call TRBJ2-3, with a tentative D call TRBD2 (6 bases). V dropped 9 bases and J dropped 1 base, with 14 bases sitting between them. The CDR3 contains 14 residues. Germline V gives CDR1 MNHEY, CDR2 SVGAGI. This CDR3 reads CASRGWRGTDTQYF. CDR3 nucleotide sequence: TGTGCCAGTCGGGGTTGGAGGGGCACAGATACGCAGTATTTT.